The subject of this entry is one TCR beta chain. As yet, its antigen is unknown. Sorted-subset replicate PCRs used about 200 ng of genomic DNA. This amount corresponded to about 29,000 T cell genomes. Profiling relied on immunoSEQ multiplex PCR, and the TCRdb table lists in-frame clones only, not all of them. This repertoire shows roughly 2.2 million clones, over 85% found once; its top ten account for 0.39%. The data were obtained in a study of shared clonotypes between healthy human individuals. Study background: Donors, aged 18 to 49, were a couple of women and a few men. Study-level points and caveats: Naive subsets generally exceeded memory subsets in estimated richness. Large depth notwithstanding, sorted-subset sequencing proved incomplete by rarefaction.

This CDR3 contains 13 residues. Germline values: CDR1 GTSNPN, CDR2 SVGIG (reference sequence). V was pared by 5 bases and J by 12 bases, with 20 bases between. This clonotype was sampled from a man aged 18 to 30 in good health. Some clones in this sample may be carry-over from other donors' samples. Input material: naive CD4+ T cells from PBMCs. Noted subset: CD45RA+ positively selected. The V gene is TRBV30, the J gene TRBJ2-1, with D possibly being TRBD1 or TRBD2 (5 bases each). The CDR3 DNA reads TGTGCCTGGGCTGTTGGGCTAAAGGGGAGGCAGTTCTTC. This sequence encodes CAWAVGLKGRQFF.